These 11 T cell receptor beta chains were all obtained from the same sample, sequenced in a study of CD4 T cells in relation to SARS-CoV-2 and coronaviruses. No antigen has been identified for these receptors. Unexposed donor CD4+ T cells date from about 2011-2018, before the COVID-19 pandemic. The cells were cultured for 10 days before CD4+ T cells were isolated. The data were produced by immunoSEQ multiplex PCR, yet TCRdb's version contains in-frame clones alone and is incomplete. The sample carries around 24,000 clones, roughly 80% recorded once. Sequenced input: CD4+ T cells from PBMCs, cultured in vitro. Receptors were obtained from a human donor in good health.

The CDR3 nucleotides are TGTGCCAGCAGTGAAGGTGTTGGACAGGGGGCTGATGAGCAGTTCTTC. Translated, it gives CASSEGVGQGADEQFF. This sequence joins TRBV6-1 and TRBJ2-1; 11 nucleotides align to TRBD1. The germline V gene has CDR1 MNHNS and CDR2 SASEGT. J lost 8 bases, V lost 1 base, and 7 bases had no gene match. The CDR3 covers 16 residues.

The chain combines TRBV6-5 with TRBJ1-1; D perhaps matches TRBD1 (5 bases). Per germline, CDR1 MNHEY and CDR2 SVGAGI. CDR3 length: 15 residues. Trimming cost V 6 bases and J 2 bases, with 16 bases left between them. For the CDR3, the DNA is TGTGCCAGCAGGCGCCGGGACCTCGGCAACACTGAAGCTTTCTTT. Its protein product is CASRRRDLGNTEAFF.

The CDR3 DNA reads as TGTGCCAGCAGCGCTACAGTGAACACTGAAGCTTTCTTT. It is translated as CASSATVNTEAFF. The chain has TRBV9 and TRBJ1-1; D call uncertain. Germline assignment: CDR1 SGDLS and CDR2 YYNGEE. The CDR3 runs 13 residues. V was clipped by 3 bases and J by 0 bases, with 6 bases between them.

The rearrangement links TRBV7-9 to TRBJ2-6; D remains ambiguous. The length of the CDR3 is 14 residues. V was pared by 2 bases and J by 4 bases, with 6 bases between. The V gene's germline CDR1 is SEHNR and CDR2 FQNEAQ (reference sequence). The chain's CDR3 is CASSLTGGANVLTF. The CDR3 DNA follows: TGTGCCAGCAGCTTAACCGGCGGGGCCAACGTCCTGACTTTC.

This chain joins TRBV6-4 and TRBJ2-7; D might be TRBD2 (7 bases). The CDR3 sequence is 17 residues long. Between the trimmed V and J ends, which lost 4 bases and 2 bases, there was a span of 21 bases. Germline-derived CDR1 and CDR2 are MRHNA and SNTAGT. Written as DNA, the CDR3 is TGTGCCAGCAGTGGCCCTGGGGGCGGGAGTGGGGCCTACGAGCAGTACTTC. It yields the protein CASSGPGGGSGAYEQYF.

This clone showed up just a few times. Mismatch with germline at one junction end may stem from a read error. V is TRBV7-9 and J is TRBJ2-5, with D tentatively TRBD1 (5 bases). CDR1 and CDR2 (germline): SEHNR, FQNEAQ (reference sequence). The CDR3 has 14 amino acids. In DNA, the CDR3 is TGTGCCAGCAGCTTCGACGGCTGGGGCCCAGGTCGCGACTTC. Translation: CASSFDGWGPGRDF.

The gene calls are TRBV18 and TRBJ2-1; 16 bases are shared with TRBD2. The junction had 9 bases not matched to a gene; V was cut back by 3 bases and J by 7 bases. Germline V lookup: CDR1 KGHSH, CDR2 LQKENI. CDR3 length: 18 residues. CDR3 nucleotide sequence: TGTGCCAGCTCACCGCAACCGGGACTAGCGGGAGGGGGAAATGAGCAGTTCTTC. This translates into CASSPQPGLAGGGNEQFF.

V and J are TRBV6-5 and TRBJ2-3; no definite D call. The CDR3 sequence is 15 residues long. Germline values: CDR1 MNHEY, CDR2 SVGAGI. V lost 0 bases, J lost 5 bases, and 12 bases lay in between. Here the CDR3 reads CASSYSTAQQDTQYF. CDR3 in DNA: TGTGCCAGCAGTTACTCGACGGCGCAGCAAGATACGCAGTATTTT.

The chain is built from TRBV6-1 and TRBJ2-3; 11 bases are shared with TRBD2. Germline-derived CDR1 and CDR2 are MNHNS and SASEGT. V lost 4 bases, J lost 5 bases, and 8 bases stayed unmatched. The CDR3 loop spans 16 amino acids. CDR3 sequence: CASSARLAGPGDTQYF. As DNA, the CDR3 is TGTGCCAGCAGTGCAAGACTAGCGGGGCCGGGAGATACGCAGTATTTT.

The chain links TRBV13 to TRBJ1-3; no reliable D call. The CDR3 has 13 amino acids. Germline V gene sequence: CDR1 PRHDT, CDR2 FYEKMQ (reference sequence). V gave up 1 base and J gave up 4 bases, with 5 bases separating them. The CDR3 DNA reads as TGTGCCAGCAGCTTAGCGATGGGAAACACCATATATTTT. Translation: CASSLAMGNTIYF.

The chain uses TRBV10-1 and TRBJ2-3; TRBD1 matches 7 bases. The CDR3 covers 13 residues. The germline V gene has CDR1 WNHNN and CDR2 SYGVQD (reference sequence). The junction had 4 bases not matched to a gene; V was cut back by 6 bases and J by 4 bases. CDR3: CASREQGADTQYF. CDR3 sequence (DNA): TGCGCCAGCAGGGAGCAGGGGGCAGATACGCAGTATTTT.